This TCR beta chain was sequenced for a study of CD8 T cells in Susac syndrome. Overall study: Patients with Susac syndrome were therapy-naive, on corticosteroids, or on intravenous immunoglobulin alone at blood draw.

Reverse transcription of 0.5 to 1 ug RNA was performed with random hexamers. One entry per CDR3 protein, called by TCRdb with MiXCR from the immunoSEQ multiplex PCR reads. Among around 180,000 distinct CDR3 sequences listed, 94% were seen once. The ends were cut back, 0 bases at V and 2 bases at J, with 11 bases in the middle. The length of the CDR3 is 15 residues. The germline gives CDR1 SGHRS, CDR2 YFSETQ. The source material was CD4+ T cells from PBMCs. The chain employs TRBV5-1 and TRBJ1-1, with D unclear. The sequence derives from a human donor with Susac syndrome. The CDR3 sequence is CASSLDRTRNTEAFF. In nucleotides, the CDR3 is TGCGCCAGCAGCTTGGACCGGACTCGAAACACTGAAGCTTTCTTT. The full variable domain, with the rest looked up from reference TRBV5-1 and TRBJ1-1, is KAGVTQTPRYLIKTRGQQVTLSCSPISGHRSVSWYQQTPGQGLQFLFEYFSETQRNKGNFPGRFSGRQFSNSRSEMNVSTLELGDSALYLCASSLDRTRNTEAFFGQGTRLTVV.